The next 21 T cell receptor beta chains were all read from a single sample in a study of OX40 agonist ivuxolimab in advanced cancers. Repertoires were generated with immunoSEQ multiplex PCR, while TCRdb's copy carries only in-frame clones and drops some. The sample includes approximately 79,000 clones, 70% to 90% of them seen just once. The sample in question was CD4+ or CD8+ T cells sorted from blood, obtained in a trial of the OX40 agonist ivuxolimab. The receptor set was obtained from an adult with an advanced solid tumor such as melanoma, head and neck, liver or kidney cancer.

The gene calls are TRBV10-2 and TRBJ1-5; no definite D call. CDR1 is WSHSY and CDR2 is SAAADI in the germline V gene. The V and J ends lost 4 bases and 0 bases respectively, with 10 bases between them. CDR3 length equals 15 residues. The CDR3 region is CASSVDPYSNQPQHF. In nucleotides, the CDR3 is TGCGCCAGCAGTGTGGACCCCTATAGCAATCAGCCCCAGCATTTT.

J is TRBJ2-3 and V is TRBV2; the match to TRBD1 covers 8 bases. Germline-derived CDR1 and CDR2 are SNHLY and FYNNEI. Losses at the gene ends were 4 bases for V and 6 bases for J; bases not matched to a gene: 3. This CDR3 comprises 13 residues. In DNA form, the CDR3 reads TGTGCCAGCAGTGGGCAGGGGGCGGATACGCAGTATTTT. Translated, it gives CASSGQGADTQYF.

This clone showed up just once. The chain combines TRBV7-8 with TRBJ2-7, with TRBD2 as a possible D gene (5 bases). CDR3 size: 14 residues. V gave up 0 bases and J gave up 6 bases, with 12 bases separating them. Germline V CDR1 and CDR2: SGHVS, FQNEAQ. The CDR3 loop is CASSLAFGIFEQYF. The CDR3, as DNA: TGTGCCAGCAGCTTAGCGTTCGGGATTTTCGAGCAGTACTTC.

The chain uses TRBV2 and TRBJ2-4; a possible D gene is TRBD2 (7 bases). Trimming removed 5 bases from V and 3 bases from J, with 14 bases in between. Germline V CDR1 and CDR2: SNHLY, FYNNEI. This CDR3 is 15 amino acids long. The CDR3: CASSLGGGGKNIQYF. The CDR3 DNA reads TGTGCCAGCAGTCTAGGGGGGGGAGGCAAAAACATTCAGTACTTC.

The chain uses TRBV19 and TRBJ2-3; perhaps D is TRBD1 or TRBD2 (6 bases each). V lost 10 bases and J 3 bases, leaving 17 bases between the germline ends. The CDR3 is 14 amino acids. Germline V CDR1 and CDR2: LNHDA, SQIVND (reference sequence). CDR3 sequence reads: CATRDRRETDTQYF. The CDR3 nucleotides are TGTGCCACCAGAGACAGGAGGGAGACAGATACGCAGTATTTT.

This chain connects TRBV5-4 to TRBJ2-3; D is uncertain. This CDR3 spans 15 amino acids. Germline CDR1 is SGHNT and CDR2 is YYREEE (reference sequence). Trimming pared 0 bases from V and 4 bases from J, leaving 12 bases between. The CDR3 region is CASSLGGVPPDTQYF. CDR3 nucleotide sequence: TGTGCCAGCAGCTTGGGTGGGGTCCCCCCAGATACGCAGTATTTT.

The chain carries TRBV19 and TRBJ2-6; TRBD1 agrees at 11 bases. V lost 5 bases and J lost 1; bases outside the gene matches: 4. The germline V gene has CDR1 LNHDA and CDR2 SQIVND (reference sequence). The CDR3 consists of 17 residues. The CDR3 DNA reads TGTGCCAGTAGTGGGACAGGGGGGGAATCTGGGGCCAACGTCCTGACTTTC. Protein: CASSGTGGESGANVLTF.

The genes are TRBV11-3 and TRBJ2-5, with D unclear. Trimming cost V 4 bases and J 5 bases, with 11 bases left between them. This CDR3 region has 13 residues. CDR1 is SGHNT, CDR2 YENEEA, per germline. As DNA, the CDR3 is TGTGCCAGCAGCTACTCGGACGGCGAGACCCAGTACTTC. Translating gives CASSYSDGETQYF.

The chain employs TRBV10-3 and TRBJ2-3; the D gene is possibly TRBD2 (6 bases). This CDR3 is built from 13 residues. The germline V and J ends were trimmed by 5 bases and 5 bases, with 11 bases remaining between them. Per germline, CDR1 ENHRY and CDR2 SYGVKD. Here the CDR3 reads CAISNGGGDTQYF. In DNA form, the CDR3 reads TGTGCCATCAGTAATGGGGGAGGAGATACGCAGTATTTT.

The chain couples TRBV14 to TRBJ2-6; D is perhaps TRBD1 or TRBD2 (5 bases each). V was shortened by 0 bases and J by 4 bases, with 25 bases between the two germline ends. The germline V gene encodes CDR1 SGHDN and CDR2 FVKESK. The CDR3 runs 21 residues. The CDR3 region is CASSQELGRRAELWGANVLTF. CDR3 DNA: TGTGCCAGCAGCCAAGAACTGGGACGGCGGGCTGAATTGTGGGGGGCCAACGTCCTGACTTTC.

This chain joins TRBV19 and TRBJ2-4; D call uncertain. The CDR3 spans 14 residues. The V end lost 5 bases, the J end lost 0 bases, and 8 bases lay between the germline ends. The germline gives CDR1 LNHDA, CDR2 SQIVND (reference sequence). The CDR3 sequence is CASSFALAKNIQYF. The CDR3 coding sequence is TGTGCCAGTAGTTTCGCCCTAGCCAAAAACATTCAGTACTTC.

V is TRBV27 and J is TRBJ1-1; D not certain. Trimming left V 2 bases short and J 0 bases short, with 16 bases between. Germline loops: CDR1 MNHEY, CDR2 SMNVEV (reference sequence). There are 17 residues in the CDR3. This chain's CDR3 is CASSLAHTRNLNTEAFF. The CDR3 DNA is TGTGCCAGCAGTTTAGCCCATACAAGGAACCTGAACACTGAAGCTTTCTTT.

The rearrangement joins TRBV10-3 to TRBJ1-6, with D possibly matching TRBD1 (5 bases). V dropped 3 bases and J dropped 5 bases, with 14 bases sitting between them. This CDR3 is 16 amino acids long. Looked up from germline, CDR1 is ENHRY and CDR2 is SYGVKD. As DNA, the CDR3 is TGTGCCATCAGTGACGGGACCCTGGTTAATAATTCACCCCTCCACTTT. This codes for CAISDGTLVNNSPLHF.

The chain combines TRBV7-9 with TRBJ2-2; 9 nucleotides align to TRBD1. V was clipped by 4 bases and J by 6 bases; unmatched bases: 6. The CDR3 covers 15 residues. Germline CDR1 and CDR2: SEHNR and FQNEAQ (reference sequence). Here the CDR3 reads CASSSGGQGPGELFF. CDR3 nucleotide sequence: TGTGCCAGCAGCTCGGGGGGACAGGGACCCGGGGAGCTGTTTTTT.

This clone was counted only a few times. The chain employs TRBV5-8 and TRBJ1-6; TRBD1 matches 10 bases. The trim removed 4 bases at V and 7 bases at J, leaving 8 bases unmatched. There are 16 residues in the CDR3. The germline CDR1 and CDR2 sequences are SGHTS and YDEGEE. The CDR3 reads CASSLYRTGGNSPLHF. As DNA, the CDR3 is TGTGCCAGCAGCCTCTACCGGACAGGGGGAAATTCACCCCTCCACTTT.

Remarks on this clone: The limits of the CDR3 on the DNA are not certain, so only TCRdb's listed CDR3 is given. The chain has TRBV28 and TRBJ2-5. Both ends counted, the CDR3 spans 16 residues. The V gene's germline CDR1 is MDHEN and CDR2 SYDVKM. CDR3 sequence: CASSSSTNNGWGTQYF.

The chain joins TRBV5-1 to TRBJ2-5; no clear D gene. This CDR3 region has 13 residues. The germline gives CDR1 SGHRS, CDR2 YFSETQ. V was pared by 2 bases and J by 3 bases, with 8 bases between. Here the CDR3 DNA reads TGCGCCAGCAGCTTAAGGCGAAAAGAGACCCAGTACTTC. Translated, it gives CASSLRRKETQYF.

The chain uses TRBV5-6 and TRBJ1-6; 9 nucleotides agree with TRBD1. This CDR3 spans 17 amino acids. Trimming cost V 3 bases and J 10 bases; bases outside gene matches: 14. Germline-derived CDR1 and CDR2 are SGHDT and YYEEEE. This CDR3 is CASSSNRGQLLGSPLHF. In DNA, the CDR3 is TGTGCCAGCAGCTCTAACAGGGGGCAACTTTTAGGGTCACCCCTCCACTTT.

This clone was picked up a small number of times. A read error may produce the germline difference seen at one junction end. The chain is built from TRBV7-9 and TRBJ1-2, with D perhaps TRBD1 (6 bases). CDR1 SEHNR and CDR2 FQNEAQ come from the germline V gene (reference sequence). The CDR3 is 13 amino acids. The CDR3 reads CASSPQTGLPGAF. The CDR3, as DNA: TGTGCCAGCAGCCCTCAGACAGGCCTCCCCGGCGCCTTC.

The chain has TRBV28 and TRBJ1-1, with D perhaps TRBD1 (6 bases). Germline V gene lookup returns CDR1 MDHEN and CDR2 SYDVKM. The CDR3 covers 14 residues. V was shortened by 3 bases and J by 4 bases, with 12 bases between the two germline ends. The CDR3: CASSFGQNPTEAFF. CDR3 DNA sequence: TGTGCCAGCAGTTTCGGACAGAACCCCACTGAAGCTTTCTTT.

In its sample, this clone was seen a few times. This chain links TRBV7-9 with TRBJ1-2; D uncertain. Germline loops: CDR1 SEHNR, CDR2 FQNEAQ (reference sequence). With 1 base removed from V and 2 bases from J, the gap between germline ends came to 2 bases. CDR3 length equals 12 residues. CDR3 in amino acids: CASSLENYGYTF. CDR3 DNA: TGTGCCAGCAGCTTAGAGAACTATGGCTACACCTTC.